A selection of T cell receptor beta chains follows, all from one sample in a study of shared clonotypes between healthy human individuals. Using immunoSEQ multiplex PCR, the repertoire was profiled, and TCRdb retains in-frame clones only, with some absent. Of nearly 2 million clones in the sample, roughly 94% are singletons; the top ten hold approximately 1%. The material sequenced was naive CD8+ T cells sorted from blood. These receptors came from a man between 18 and 29 years old in good health. Each CDR3 is given with its conserved first and last residue. D genes are given only for firm matches. Only part of the rows carry a size: once, few, many, or a class if the clone is expanded.

D: .; size: .; J: TRBJ1-2; V: TRBV11-2; DNA: TGTGCCAGCAGCTTAGGTGGCCCCCGAGGGGCCGTCCCCTTTTATGGCTACACCTTC; CDR3: CASSLGGPRGAVPFYGYTF
D: .; size: .; J: TRBJ1-5; V: TRBV11-2; DNA: TGTGCCAGCAGCTTAGATCAGAGGGAGCAGCCCCAGCATTTT; CDR3: CASSLDQREQPQHF
D: .; size: once; J: TRBJ1-4; V: TRBV6-1; DNA: TGTGCCAGCCTCACATCAACTAATGAAAAACTGTTTTTT; CDR3: CASLTSTNEKLFF
D: .; size: .; J: TRBJ2-5; V: TRBV4-3; DNA: TGCGCCAGCAGCCAATTGCTTGGAGAGACCCAGTACTTC; CDR3: CASSQLLGETQYF
D: .; size: once; J: TRBJ2-3; V: TRBV27; DNA: TGTGCCAGACCGCAGGGGCCAGATACGCAGTATTTT; CDR3: CARPQGPDTQYF
D: TRBD2; size: .; J: TRBJ2-5; V: TRBV5-4; DNA: TGTGCCAGCAGCCCAGGACTAGCGGGAGGCCTCTGGCGGGAGACCCAGTACTTC; CDR3: CASSPGLAGGLWRETQYF
D: .; size: .; J: TRBJ1-1; V: TRBV4-1; DNA: TGCGCCAGCAGCCAGGTGGGGCAGTCTGAAGCTTTCTTT; CDR3: CASSQVGQSEAFF
D: TRBD1; size: .; J: TRBJ1-2; V: TRBV6-5; DNA: TGTGCCAGCAGTTACTCGGAGGGGGCCGCTAACTATGGCTACACCTTC; CDR3: CASSYSEGAANYGYTF
D: TRBD2; size: .; J: TRBJ2-3; V: TRBV7-9; DNA: TGTGCCAGCAGCTTAGCGCGGGGGACGGATACGCAGTATTTT; CDR3: CASSLARGTDTQYF
D: .; size: .; J: TRBJ1-2; V: TRBV6-5; DNA: TGTGCCAGCAGTTACTCGATCTCAGGATTAGATGGCTACACCTTC; CDR3: CASSYSISGLDGYTF
D: .; size: .; J: TRBJ2-3; V: TRBV13; DNA: TGTGCCAGCAGCGGAATGAGGAGTGCAGATACGCAGTATTTT; CDR3: CASSGMRSADTQYF
D: .; size: .; J: TRBJ1-1; V: TRBV6-1; DNA: TGTGCCACCTACCTCGACCTCTCCTTCAACACTGAAGCTTTCTTT; CDR3: CATYLDLSFNTEAFF
D: .; size: .; J: TRBJ1-4; V: TRBV4-1; DNA: TGCGCCAGCAGCCCTCTCGACGGGGGGATGCGACTCAATGAAAAACTGTTTTTT; CDR3: CASSPLDGGMRLNEKLFF
D: .; size: .; J: TRBJ2-1; V: TRBV5-6; DNA: TGTGCCAGCAGCTTTTTATCAGACAGCAAGCAGTTCTTC; CDR3: CASSFLSDSKQFF
D: .; size: .; J: TRBJ1-3; V: TRBV5-6; DNA: TGTGCCAGCACCTTAGGGGATTCTGGAAACACCATATATTTT; CDR3: CASTLGDSGNTIYF
D: TRBD1; size: .; J: TRBJ2-1; V: TRBV7-9; DNA: TGTGCCAGCGGGGGCGGCGTAGGGGGCAGAAACAATGAGCAGTTCTTC; CDR3: CASGGGVGGRNNEQFF
D: .; size: .; J: TRBJ2-3; V: TRBV7-9; DNA: TGTGCCAGCAGCTTAGGTACGTGGCCAGATACGCAGTATTTT; CDR3: CASSLGTWPDTQYF
D: .; size: .; J: TRBJ2-7; V: TRBV4-1; DNA: TGCGCCAGCAGCCAAGATTACCAACCCTACGAGCAGTACTTC; CDR3: CASSQDYQPYEQYF
D: .; size: .; J: TRBJ1-1; V: TRBV7-6; DNA: TGTGCCAGCAGCCGAGGGGTCGGTTCTGAAGCTTTCTTT; CDR3: CASSRGVGSEAFF
D: .; size: few; J: TRBJ2-7; V: TRBV11-2; DNA: TGTGCCAGCAGCTTAGAGGACTCCTACGAGCAGTACTTC; CDR3: CASSLEDSYEQYF
D: TRBD2; size: .; J: TRBJ2-1; V: TRBV7-9; DNA: TGTGCCAGCAGCCCTCTGGGGGGGGAGGTGAATGAGCAGTTCTTC; CDR3: CASSPLGGEVNEQFF
D: .; size: .; J: TRBJ2-5; V: TRBV5-8; DNA: TGTGCCAGCAGCTTGCAGTGGCAAGAGACCCAGTACTTC; CDR3: CASSLQWQETQYF
D: .; size: .; J: TRBJ2-7; V: TRBV6-1; DNA: TGTGCCACTTTGACAGAGTTCACCTACGAGCAGTACTTC; CDR3: CATLTEFTYEQYF
D: .; size: .; J: TRBJ2-1; V: TRBV5-6; DNA: TGTGCCAGCAGCTTCGGTAGCTCCTACAATGAGCAGTTCTTC; CDR3: CASSFGSSYNEQFF
D: .; size: .; J: TRBJ2-7; V: TRBV9; DNA: TGTGCCAGCAGAGGGGACTCTTACGAGCAGTACTTC; CDR3: CASRGDSYEQYF
D: .; size: .; J: TRBJ2-7; V: TRBV19; DNA: TGTGCCAGTAGTCCGGGGGGCGTCTACGAGCAGTACTTC; CDR3: CASSPGGVYEQYF